This TCR beta chain was found in a study of blood T cells in healthy people across ages. This clonotype was seen ten or more times. Trimming stripped 5 bases from V and 4 bases from J, with 11 bases between. The CDR3 spans 13 residues. CDR1 is MDHEN and CDR2 is SYDVKM in the germline V gene. The authors ran a second PCR of roughly 6 to 11 cycles using a sample-barcoded 5' primer and a J-beta primer mix. A single record per CDR3 protein comes from TCRdb applying MiXCR to the 5' RACE reads. The sample has 900,000 to 950,000 distinct CDR3 sequences, 29% seen once. The same specimen was also included in a second study, on T cells of mothers and their children. That report adds: Mothers and children who were related shared slightly more overlap than unrelated pairs, but not significantly more. Clones that were microchimeric and persistent were not detected among T cells.

V gene TRBV28 combines with J gene TRBJ1-2; no definite D call. The receptor's source is a woman aged 35 to 49 in good health. What was sequenced was blood. The CDR3 protein is CASSPLARYGYTF. The CDR3 DNA reads as TGTGCCAGCAGTCCTCTGGCCCGCTATGGCTACACCTTC.